A single sample gave rise to the 9 T cell receptor beta chains below, sequenced in a study of blood T cells in healthy people across ages. A second PCR, run for about 7 to 11 cycles, used a sample-barcoded 5' primer plus a J-beta primer mix. Each CDR3 protein gets one entry after TCRdb re-called the 5' RACE reads with MiXCR. In the table there are hundreds of thousands of distinct CDR3 sequences, 22% of which are singletons. The sequencing input was blood. Receptor source: a man aged 65 to 85 in good health.

The chain combines TRBV20-1 with TRBJ2-2; D is perhaps TRBD2 (5 bases). The V end lost 0 bases, the J end lost 4 bases, and 15 bases lay between the germline ends. There are 16 residues in the CDR3. CDR1 DFQATT and CDR2 SNEGSKA come from the germline V gene (reference sequence). CDR3 in DNA: TGCAGTGCTAGAGATTTCGCGGACGGACTCACCGGGGAGCTGTTTTTT. It is translated as CSARDFADGLTGELFF.

Worth noting for this clonotype: A single base separates this from a much larger clone, so it may be a read error. The V call is TRBV5-1, the J call TRBJ1-1; a possible D gene is TRBD1 (5 bases). This CDR3 is 17 amino acids long. The germline V gene has CDR1 SGHRS and CDR2 YFSETQ. The CDR3 DNA reads as TGCGCCGGCAGTTCGGAAATGACGGGGGGGTTCAACACTGAAGCTTTCTTT. Translated, it gives CAGSSEMTGGFNTEAFF.

The chain is built from TRBV6-5 and TRBJ2-3; 12 nucleotides line up with TRBD2. After removal of 6 bases from V and 13 bases from J, the junction contained 5 bases not matched to a gene. The CDR3 runs 12 residues. Germline V gene lookup returns CDR1 MNHEY and CDR2 SVGAGI. The CDR3 region has the DNA TGTGCCAGCAGCTCCCTAGCGGGGGGGGAGTATTTT. Amino acids: CASSSLAGGEYF.

The J gene is TRBJ1-4, the V gene TRBV7-2; the D is unclear. The length of the CDR3 is 17 residues. The germline V gene has CDR1 SGHTA and CDR2 FQGNSA. Trimming stripped 2 bases from V and 3 bases from J, with 16 bases between. The CDR3 DNA follows: TGTGCCAGCAGCTTAAAGCGAGACTCCTCGGCTAATGAAAAACTGTTTTTT. Its protein is CASSLKRDSSANEKLFF.

This clonotype has more than one count but fewer than ten. J is TRBJ2-1 and V is TRBV3-1; 8 nucleotides match TRBD2. The DNA end is more similar to TRBJ2-7, so the J call may be wrong. This CDR3 has 15 residues. Germline-derived CDR1 and CDR2 are LGHDT and YNNKEL (reference sequence). The CDR3 reads CASSQDPGGLYEQYF. The CDR3 DNA is TGTGCCAGCAGCCAAGATCCGGGGGGGCTCTACGAGCAGTACTTC.

This sequence joins TRBV2 and TRBJ2-3; 8 nucleotides align to TRBD1. J lost 6 bases, V lost 7 bases, and 15 bases had no gene match. Looked up from germline, CDR1 is SNHLY and CDR2 is FYNNEI. This CDR3 is built from 16 residues. The CDR3 nucleotides are TGTGCCAGCAAGCTGGCAGGGGGCGCGTCGTTCGATACGCAGTATTTT. The encoded protein is CASKLAGGASFDTQYF. The full variable domain, rest sourced from reference TRBV2 and TRBJ2-3, is EPEVTQTPSHQVTQMGQEVILRCVPISNHLYFYWYRQILGQKVEFLVSFYNNEISEKSEIFDDQFSVERPDGSNFTLKIRSTKLEDSAMYFCASKLAGGASFDTQYFGPGTRLTVL.

The sample holds a few counts of this clonotype. CDR3 coding DNA: TGTGCCAGCAGTTACAGCAGGGTGTACGAGCAGTACTTC. Amino acid sequence: CASSYSRVYEQYF. The chain joins TRBV6-2 or TRBV6-3 to TRBJ2-7; a possible D gene is TRBD1 (5 bases). Trimming took 2 bases from V and 4 from J, leaving 9 bases between them. Per the germline V gene, CDR1 is MNHEY and CDR2 is SVGEGT. The CDR3 covers 13 residues.

The V and J genes are TRBV6-1 and TRBJ2-2; 10 bases fit TRBD1. Trimming at V came to 7 bases and at J to 4 bases, leaving 18 bases not matched to a gene. Germline CDR1 and CDR2: MNHNS and SASEGT. This CDR3 region has 19 residues. In DNA form, the CDR3 reads TGTGCCAGCACATACCTTCGCCTGGGACAGGGGATGGGCACCGGGGAGCTGTTTTTT. This encodes CASTYLRLGQGMGTGELFF.

J is TRBJ2-5 and V is TRBV7-2; D is perhaps TRBD2 (7 bases). Germline CDR1 is SGHTA and CDR2 is FQGNSA. Trimming took 7 bases from V and 5 from J, leaving 14 bases between them. The CDR3 spans 13 residues. CDR3 nucleotide sequence: TGTGCCAGCACCCCGGGGGGCCCGGAGACCCAGTACTTC. Encoded protein: CASTPGGPETQYF.